Reported below is one TCR beta chain. Antigen unknown. The repertoire was sequenced with immunoSEQ multiplex PCR; TCRdb's copy has only in-frame clones and lacks some. The repertoire includes roughly 140,000 clones, under 95% of them detected once, and about 5.3% sits in the top ten. The sample belongs to a study of T cell responses to AZD1222 COVID-19 vaccine. Whole-study context: Combined were second doses at about 4 or about 12 weeks.

General study points: Clonal diversity was possibly underestimated; the donors were predominantly white British and more often female. At 160-218 and 743-854, vaccine-associated CD4 TCRs were dominant, and they spanned spike. A reported finding is that nearly half of spike-specific TCRs target unmutated variant regions.

This CDR3 region has 14 residues. Germline V gene lookup returns CDR1 SGHVS and CDR2 FQNEAQ. V was cut by 4 bases and J by 8 bases, with 14 bases left in between. The chain has TRBV7-8 and TRBJ1-4; weak D call: TRBD1 (5 bases). This sample comprised peripheral blood, obtained on day 0 of AZD1222 vaccination. The sequence was obtained from an adult in good health. Here the CDR3 DNA reads TGTGCCAGCAGCTCCCACCAGGGAGGAGAAAAACTGTTTTTT. Translation gives CASSSHQGGEKLFF.